The following is a TCR beta chain sequence with its context. The data were obtained in a study of blood T cell repertoires in COVID-19. The length of the CDR3 is 18 residues. The germline V gene has CDR1 SGDLS and CDR2 YYNGEE. J gave up 4 bases and V 4 bases, and 16 bases lay outside the gene matches. Some clones are missing from TCRdb's copy, which holds only in-frame ones; the method was immunoSEQ multiplex PCR. The table includes 35,000 to 45,000 clones, around 91% detected once. The receptor comes from a man between 50 and 59 years old with active COVID-19. Sequencing was performed on peripheral blood. V and J are TRBV9 and TRBJ1-1; TRBD1 aligns across 10 bases. CDR3 loop: CASSPRGGTGVRGTEAFF. The CDR3 coding sequence is TGTGCCAGCAGCCCTCGGGGGGGGACAGGGGTAAGGGGCACTGAAGCTTTCTTT.